This T cell receptor (beta chain) was identified during a study of CD8 T cells in ankylosing spondylitis. Study-wide results and limits: The study identified a TCR beta motif of several highly homologous variants that appeared characteristic of ankylosing spondylitis blood. CD8+ cells made up the disease-linked clones, which were relatively rare in peripheral blood. A number of the motif variants had already been described in reactive arthritis synovial fluid and blood. Disease-linked clones reportedly concentrated significantly in matched ankylosing spondylitis synovial fluid.

This clonotype was counted at least ten times. Its specificity is not known. MiXCR was run by TCRdb on the 5' RACE reads, yielding one entry per CDR3 protein. The table lists more than 500,000 distinct CDR3 sequences, roughly 5.2% of them singletons. The TCR sequence derives from a male donor with ankylosing spondylitis. Sequenced input: blood, either unsorted or a sorted T cell fraction (not recorded which).

Here the CDR3 DNA reads TGTGCCAGCAGCGAGAATTCACCCCTCCACTTT. This sequence encodes CASSENSPLHF. This sequence joins TRBV7-2 and TRBJ1-6; D uncertain. The CDR3 has 11 residues. CDR1 SGHTA and CDR2 FQGNSA come from the germline V gene. V shed 5 bases and J shed 7 bases, with 3 bases lying between them.